The next 24 T cell receptor beta chains were all read from a single sample in a study of T cell repertoires in cytomegalovirus infection. Each CDR3 protein is one row after TCRdb ran MiXCR on the reads. This table holds fewer than 1,000,000 distinct CDR3 sequences, about a third found once. These receptors' antigens are unknown. Sequencing was performed on cultured CD8+ T cells from PBMCs, taken from culture after CMV antigen stimulation. The receptors were sampled from a human donor in good health (CMV status not recorded). Some clones in this sample may be carry-over from other donors' samples.

Notes on this clonotype: A clone one base away is much larger, so this may be a read error. The V and J genes are TRBV12-3 or TRBV12-4 and TRBJ2-2; 7 positions agree with TRBD1. The CDR3 totals 14 residues. CDR3: CTSSLTGFTGELFF. For the CDR3, the DNA is TGTACCAGCAGTCTGACAGGGTTCACCGGGGAGCTGTTTTTT.

The CDR3 reads CASSQGTTGTDTQYF. The DNA for the CDR3 is TGCGCCAGCAGCCAAGGGACTACAGGCACAGATACGCAGTATTTT. V usage is TRBV4-1 and J usage is TRBJ2-3; perhaps TRBD2 as D (6 bases). Germline values: CDR1 MGHRA, CDR2 YSYEKL. Trimming took 1 base from V and 1 from J, leaving 9 bases between them. The length of the CDR3 is 15 residues.

This rearrangement joins TRBV7-4 to TRBJ1-1, with 10 bases matching TRBD1. V lost 5 bases and J lost 5; bases outside the gene matches: 11. This CDR3 has 16 amino acids. Germline loops: CDR1 SGHVT, CDR2 SQSDAQ. In DNA form, the CDR3 reads TGTGCCAGCAGCGGCCAGGGCAGACAGGGGGCGACTGAAGCTTTCTTT. Its translation: CASSGQGRQGATEAFF. The complete variable domain, with remaining parts taken from reference TRBV7-4 and TRBJ1-1, reads GAGVSQSPRYKVAKRGRDVALRCDSISGHVTLYWYRQTLGQGSEVLTYSQSDAQRDKSGRPSGRFSAERPERSVSTLKIQRTEQGDSAVYLCASSGQGRQGATEAFFGQGTRLTVV.

This clonotype showed up just a few times. The chain couples TRBV12-3 or TRBV12-4 to TRBJ2-1; no reliable D call. The CDR3 length is 14 residues. V lost 3 bases, J lost 4 bases, and 10 bases lay in between. The CDR3 sequence is CASSLIQLYNEQFF. As DNA, the CDR3 is TGTGCCAGCAGTTTGATCCAGCTGTACAATGAGCAGTTCTTC.

This clonotype was detected a few times. The chain recombines TRBV27 with TRBJ1-4; possibly TRBD1 for D (6 bases). The CDR3 has 15 residues. Trimming took off 5 bases at V and 4 bases at J, with 14 bases between the two ends. Germline CDR1 is MNHEY and CDR2 is SMNVEV (reference sequence). Here the CDR3 reads CASSGRGALNEKLFF. The CDR3 region has the DNA TGTGCCAGCAGTGGCCGGGGGGCCCTTAATGAAAAACTGTTTTTT.

The genes are TRBV4-1 and TRBJ2-7; D unclear. V lost 1 base to trimming and J lost 2 bases, with 9 bases between them. CDR3 length: 14 residues. The V gene's germline CDR1 is MGHRA and CDR2 YSYEKL. As DNA, the CDR3 is TGCGCCAGCAGCCAAGGGAGCAGCACCTACGAGCAGTACTTC. Protein product: CASSQGSSTYEQYF.

As to this clonotype: At one of its ends the junction is not consistent with the germline gene, which may arise from a read error. The rearrangement joins TRBV19 to TRBJ1-4; D not certain. Per the germline V gene, CDR1 is LNHDA and CDR2 is SQIVND (reference sequence). The CDR3 is made up of 16 amino acids. CDR3 sequence reads: CASSPDGGPTKEKLFF. The CDR3 nucleotides are TGTGCCAGTAGTCCGGACGGTGGTCCAACTAAGGAAAAACTGTTTTTT.

This clonotype was seen a handful of times. The V call is TRBV7-8, the J call TRBJ2-7, with a weak D call TRBD1 (6 bases). The CDR3 has 14 residues. Germline CDR1 SGHVS, CDR2 FQNEAQ. Trimming removed 1 base at V and 6 bases at J, with 13 bases between. The chain's CDR3 is CASSLGQGKTEQYF. CDR3 sequence (DNA): TGTGCCAGCAGCTTAGGCCAGGGGAAGACCGAGCAGTACTTC.

The rearrangement joins TRBV4-3 to TRBJ2-3; no definite D call. V lost 4 bases and J 1 base, leaving 12 bases between the germline ends. The germline V gene has CDR1 LGHNA and CDR2 YSLEER. CDR3 length: 15 amino acids. This CDR3 reads CASSPSLAGTDTQYF. The CDR3 bases are TGCGCCAGCAGCCCTTCTCTGGCGGGCACAGATACGCAGTATTTT.

This chain uses TRBV28 with TRBJ2-3; no clear D. The CDR3 runs 13 residues. Germline CDR1 and CDR2: MDHEN and SYDVKM. Trimming pared 3 bases from V and 5 bases from J, leaving 9 bases between. CDR3 protein: CASSLVTKDTQYF. The CDR3 nucleotides are TGTGCCAGCAGTTTGGTAACCAAAGATACGCAGTATTTT.

This clonotype has more than one count but fewer than ten. The chain uses TRBV7-6 and TRBJ2-7; D gene unclear. With 4 bases removed from V and 3 bases from J, the gap between germline ends came to 7 bases. Germline assignment: CDR1 SGHVS and CDR2 FNYEAQ. The CDR3 totals 12 residues. For the CDR3, the DNA is TGTGCCAGCAGCTCCGTGGACTACGAGCAGTACTTC. Residues: CASSSVDYEQYF.

This clonotype was picked up a small number of times. The chain has TRBV4-1 and TRBJ2-4; no definite D call. The CDR3 spans 15 residues. The ends were cut back, 0 bases at V and 0 bases at J, with 6 bases in the middle. CDR1 MGHRA and CDR2 YSYEKL come from the germline V gene. The CDR3 bases are TGCGCCAGCAGCCAAGATACAGTAGCCAAAAACATTCAGTACTTC. It yields the protein CASSQDTVAKNIQYF.

J is TRBJ2-5 and V is TRBV6-6, with 8 nucleotides matching TRBD2. Germline V gene sequence: CDR1 MNHNY, CDR2 SVGAGI (reference sequence). Trimming removed 7 bases from V and 1 base from J; junction bases left unmatched: 17. This CDR3 is built from 18 residues. DNA for the CDR3: TGTGCCAGCAACTTACTAGGGTTTTCGAGCGGGGGCCAAGAGACCCAGTACTTC. Translating gives CASNLLGFSSGGQETQYF.

Remarks on this clonotype: With a much larger clone just one base away, this may be a read error. This chain uses TRBV7-2 with TRBJ1-4, with a tentative D call TRBD1 (6 bases). Germline lookup yields CDR1 SGHTA and CDR2 FQGNSA. CDR3 length equals 16 residues. Between the trimmed V and J ends, which lost 2 bases and 4 bases, there was a span of 14 bases. The DNA for the CDR3 is TGTGCCAGCAGCTTAAAGAGACAGGCCCTTAATGAAAAACTGTTTTTT. Amino acids: CASSLKRQALNEKLFF.

V is TRBV2 and J is TRBJ1-1, with TRBD1 matching 7 bases. Trimming removed 4 bases from V and 2 bases from J; junction bases left unmatched: 7. CDR3 length: 15 amino acids. Germline lookup yields CDR1 SNHLY and CDR2 FYNNEI. The CDR3 region has the DNA TGTGCCAGCAGTGCTTGGGGACAGTTTAACACTGAAGCTTTCTTT. Translation: CASSAWGQFNTEAFF.

This clonotype has at least ten counts. The rearrangement joins TRBV7-6 to TRBJ1-1; D is ambiguous. Looked up from germline, CDR1 is SGHVS and CDR2 is FNYEAQ. This CDR3 is 13 amino acids long. V was shortened by 3 bases and J by 1 base, with 6 bases between the two germline ends. In DNA form, the CDR3 reads TGTGCCAGCAGCTTCCGGCAGAACACTGAAGCTTTCTTT. The encoded protein is CASSFRQNTEAFF.

This clonotype was picked up a small number of times. This chain uses TRBV12-5 with TRBJ2-5, with D unresolved. The ends were cut back, 5 bases at V and 5 bases at J, with 15 bases in the middle. The CDR3 is 14 amino acids. Germline CDR1 and CDR2: LGHNT and FRNRAP. The CDR3 region is CASGDEQSRETQYF. Written as DNA, the CDR3 is TGTGCTAGTGGTGACGAACAAAGTCGGGAGACCCAGTACTTC. Full variable domain (missing parts from reference TRBV12-5 and TRBJ2-5): DARVTQTPRHKVTEMGQEVTMRCQPILGHNTVFWYRQTMMQGLELLAYFRNRAPLDDSGMPKDRFSAEMPDATLATLKIQPSEPRDSAVYFCASGDEQSRETQYFGPGTRLLVL.

The V and J genes are TRBV20-1 and TRBJ2-1, with no clear D. Germline assignment: CDR1 DFQATT and CDR2 SNEGSKA (reference sequence). The CDR3 is made up of 13 amino acids. Deletions cut 3 bases from V and 3 bases from J, with 9 bases between. As DNA, the CDR3 is TGCAGTGCTAGTCTGCCGGACTACAATGAGCAGTTCTTC. It specifies CSASLPDYNEQFF.

The chain uses TRBV29-1 and TRBJ2-6; either TRBD1 or TRBD2 may supply D (5 bases each). The CDR3 is 19 amino acids. CDR1 is SQVTM and CDR2 is ANQGSEA in the germline V gene. V lost 0 bases and J 0 bases, leaving 18 bases between the germline ends. DNA for the CDR3: TGCAGCGTTGAAGAGTCTGAGTTGGGACGGACCTCTGGGGCCAACGTCCTGACTTTC. Encoded protein: CSVEESELGRTSGANVLTF.

The J gene is TRBJ2-3, the V gene TRBV5-6, with D unresolved. Germline CDR1 and CDR2: SGHDT and YYEEEE. Trimming pared 2 bases from V and 1 base from J, leaving 8 bases between. This CDR3 has 14 amino acids. CDR3 sequence: CASSLRSGTDTQYF. The CDR3 DNA reads as TGTGCCAGCAGCTTAAGGTCCGGCACAGATACGCAGTATTTT.

The table lists this clonotype with a few counts. V usage is TRBV4-2 and J usage is TRBJ2-7; D might be TRBD2 (5 bases). In germline, CDR1 is LGHNA, CDR2 YNFKEQ. V was trimmed by 0 bases and J by 4 bases, leaving 16 bases between them. The CDR3 is made up of 16 amino acids. The CDR3 DNA follows: TGTGCCAGCAGCCAAGATAATCGGGGAAGAGGGTACGAGCAGTACTTC. It is translated as CASSQDNRGRGYEQYF.

This clonotype was counted between two and nine times. V gene TRBV6-6 combines with J gene TRBJ1-4; no clear D gene. Germline loops: CDR1 MNHNY, CDR2 SVGAGI (reference sequence). V gave up 2 bases and J gave up 8 bases, with 9 bases separating them. This CDR3 has 13 amino acids. This CDR3 reads CASSYGSAEKLFF. In DNA, the CDR3 is TGTGCCAGCAGTTACGGAAGCGCCGAAAAACTGTTTTTT.

This clonotype has just a few counts. The V call is TRBV19, the J call TRBJ2-1; TRBD1 might be the D (5 bases). Trimming cost V 3 bases and J 0 bases, with 12 bases left between them. Germline values: CDR1 LNHDA, CDR2 SQIVND (reference sequence). This CDR3 spans 16 amino acids. The CDR3, as DNA: TGTGCCAGTAGTATCAGGGTAGAAAGCTCCTACAATGAGCAGTTCTTC. Its translation: CASSIRVESSYNEQFF.

The chain joins TRBV10-2 to TRBJ2-3; 14 bases align to TRBD2. The CDR3 is 17 residues long. V lost 9 bases, J lost 0 bases, and 8 bases stayed unmatched. Germline V gives CDR1 WSHSY, CDR2 SAAADI. CDR3 residues: CASKTSGGGRSTDTQYF. In DNA form, the CDR3 reads TGCGCCAGTAAGACTAGCGGGGGGGGCCGTAGCACAGATACGCAGTATTTT.